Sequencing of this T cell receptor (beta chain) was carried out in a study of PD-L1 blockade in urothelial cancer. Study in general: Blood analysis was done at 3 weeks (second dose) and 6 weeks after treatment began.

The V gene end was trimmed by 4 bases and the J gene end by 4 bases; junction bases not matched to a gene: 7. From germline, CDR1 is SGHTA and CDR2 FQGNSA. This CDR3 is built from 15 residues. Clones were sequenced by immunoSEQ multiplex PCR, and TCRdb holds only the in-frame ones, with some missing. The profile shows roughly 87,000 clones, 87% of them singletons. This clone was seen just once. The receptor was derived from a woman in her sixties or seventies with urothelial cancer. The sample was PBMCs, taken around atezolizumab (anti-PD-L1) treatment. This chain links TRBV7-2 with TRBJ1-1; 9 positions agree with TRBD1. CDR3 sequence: CASSSARDRATEAFF. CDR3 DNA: TGTGCCAGCAGCTCCGCCCGGGACAGGGCCACTGAAGCTTTCTTT. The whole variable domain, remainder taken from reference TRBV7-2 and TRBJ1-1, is GAGVSQSPSNKVTEKGKDVELRCDPISGHTALYWYRQSLGQGLEFLIYFQGNSAPDKSGLPSDRFSAERTGGSVSTLTIQRTQQEDSAVYLCASSSARDRATEAFFGQGTRLTVV.